This T cell receptor beta chain was sequenced during a study of cytomegalovirus exposure and HLA in healthy donors. Looking at the study overall: An early release of data contained about 85 million unique TCRs, which came from HLA-typed donors. General observations from the study: The authors later linked a missense DCLRE1C variant to TCR beta V- and J-gene trimming.

This CDR3 contains 11 residues. V lost 6 bases, J lost 4 bases, and 9 bases lay in between. Germline CDR1 reads DFQATT; CDR2 reads SNEGSKA (reference sequence). With regard to this clone: What it recognizes is unknown.

13 Jbeta primers and 60 Vbeta primers were used for the PCR. Per the authors' pipeline: About 88 million unique TCR beta chains, 10 million to 13 million of them shared, were counted by a later analysis. The protocol was immunoSEQ multiplex PCR, while the TCRdb copy is restricted to in-frame clones and leaves out a portion. The V and J calls and the clone size are those of that table, but D and trimming were determined from the DNA. The top ten hold 1.5% to 2% of the sample, which has around 210,000 clones, approximately 79% seen once. Sequencing input: PBMCs. The chain uses TRBV20-1 and TRBJ1-1; unclear D gene. This clonotype originated in a man aged 45-60 years in good health and CMV-seronegative. The CDR3 region has the DNA TGCAGTGCGCCACTCTCCACTGAAGCTTTCTTT. This gives the protein CSAPLSTEAFF.